The clone carrying this T cell receptor beta chain is classed as medium-sized (0.01 to 0.1%). This specimen comes from a study of immune characterization of retroperitoneal liposarcoma. The CDR3 consists of 16 residues. Germline CDR1 and CDR2: MNHEY and SMNVEV (reference sequence). Trimming stripped 5 bases from V and 0 bases from J, with 14 bases between. TCRdb re-called the PCR reads with MiXCR, one entry per CDR3 protein. The data contain more than 15,000 distinct CDR3 sequences, 35% to 45% of them seen just once; the ten biggest clones take up less than 8.5%. Sequencing was done on a sample of blood. The TCR comes from a male donor with retroperitoneal liposarcoma. The rearrangement uses TRBV27 and TRBJ2-1; D may be TRBD1 or TRBD2 (5 bases each). CDR3 bases: TGTGCCAGCAGTAGCCCGAGGGGACGCTCCTACAATGAGCAGTTCTTC. Residues: CASSSPRGRSYNEQFF.